The 2 T cell receptor beta chains below all came from one sample that was sequenced in a study of graft-versus-host responses after intestinal transplantation. The table came from immunoSEQ multiplex PCR; TCRdb's copy has only in-frame clones and leaves some out. The sample holds some 14,000 clones, approximately 84% seen once. The material sequenced was PBMCs, taken after intestinal transplantation. These receptor sequences come from a human patient who received an intestinal transplant, so some T cells may come from the graft donor.

The chain employs TRBV18 and TRBJ2-7, with a weak D call TRBD1 (6 bases). The V end was cut by 0 bases, the J end by 5 bases, with 8 bases between. This CDR3 region has 13 residues. Looked up from germline, CDR1 is KGHSH and CDR2 is LQKENI. As DNA, the CDR3 is TGTGCCAGCTCACCACCGGCAGGGGACGAGCAGTACTTC. It encodes CASSPPAGDEQYF.

The V call is TRBV14, the J call TRBJ1-2; D unclear. The CDR3 spans 16 residues. Germline V gene data show CDR1 as SGHDN and CDR2 as FVKESK. V was cut by 5 bases and J by 4 bases, with 20 bases left in between. The CDR3 region has the DNA TGTGCCAGCAGCAGTATAATGTATGGAAAGACCTATGGCTACACCTTC. It is translated as CASSSIMYGKTYGYTF. The full variable domain, its missing parts supplied by reference TRBV14 and TRBJ1-2, is EAGVTQFPSHSVIEKGQTVTLRCDPISGHDNLYWYRRVMGKEIKFLLHFVKESKQDESGMPNNRFLAERTGGTYSTLKVQPAELEDSGVYFCASSSIMYGKTYGYTFGSGTRLTVV.